The clone carrying this TCR beta chain was counted ten times or more. Its antigen is currently unknown. A second PCR, run for about 6 to 12 cycles, used a sample-barcoded 5' primer plus a J-beta primer mix. TCRdb independently ran MiXCR on the 5' RACE reads; one entry per CDR3 protein. The sample consists of 550,000 to 750,000 distinct CDR3 sequences, under 25% of them appearing once. This entry is derived from a study of blood T cells in healthy people across ages. Background on the study: Per two T cells, template switching captured roughly one barcoded beta molecule. General study results and limits: Both naive CD4+ cell counts and diversity were greater in long-lived donors than in aged donors. Correlation between TCR beta diversity and naive T cell percentage was strong.

Trimming took 3 bases from V and 5 from J, leaving 10 bases between them. Germline V gene lookup returns CDR1 MNHEY and CDR2 SVGAGI. The CDR3 spans 13 residues. Individuals who donated were healthy Caucasians from Russia aged about 6 to 100. V is TRBV6-5 and J is TRBJ2-5; no definite D call. The sequence derives from a man aged 70 or older in good health. The sample was blood. CDR3 in amino acids: CASSYQSGETQYF. The DNA for the CDR3 is TGTGCCAGCAGTTATCAGTCCGGGGAGACCCAGTACTTC.